This section outlines one TCR beta chain sequence together with its context. No antigen is known for it. This specimen belongs to a study of PD-1 blockade in mismatch repair-deficient tumors. Overall study: Patients had around 12 mismatch repair-deficient cancer types, all previously treated and progressing.

Study-wide points: After pembrolizumab, tumor-resident clones rose rapidly, then generally contracted before radiologic responses.

Only in-frame clones appear in the TCRdb table, and some are missing; sequencing was by immunoSEQ multiplex PCR. The sample records over 30,000 clones, 75% to 90% being singletons. All patients were mismatch repair deficient, assessed by either PCR or immunohistochemistry. TCRs were sequenced from a few patients responding to pembrolizumab. V lost 2 bases, J lost 4 bases, and 15 bases lay in between. This CDR3 has 15 residues. CDR1 and CDR2 (germline): MDHEN, SYDVKM. The TCR comes from an adult with mismatch repair-deficient cancer. Specimen: PBMCs, collected 6 to 7 weeks after starting pembrolizumab. The chain employs TRBV28 and TRBJ2-7; D is possibly TRBD2 (5 bases). The CDR3: CASSLASITGYEQYF. For the CDR3, the DNA is TGTGCCAGCAGTTTAGCCTCTATTACGGGGTACGAGCAGTACTTC.